Following are 27 T cell receptor beta chains from one sample sequenced in a study of TIL therapy for anti-PD-1-resistant metastatic lung cancer. Time point described: pre-treatment sample, taken before nivolumab and TIL therapy. The libraries were made with immunoSEQ v3. The method was immunoSEQ multiplex PCR; TCRdb's version includes in-frame clones alone and lacks a portion of them. The sample includes 40,000 to 55,000 clones, around 79% of them seen just once. The specimen comprised blood, sampled at baseline. These receptors originate from a woman aged 25-80 years with non-small cell lung cancer.

V gene TRBV12-2 combines with J gene TRBJ2-1; the table's D call, TRBD2, was not checked against the DNA. TRBV12-2 is classified as a pseudogene. The CDR3 sequence is 19 residues long. The CDR3 nucleotides read TGTGCAAGTCTCACCCTGGGCCTAGCGGGCCAGAGCTCCTACAATGAGCAGTTCTTC. As protein: CASLTLGLAGQSSYNEQFF.

This chain joins TRBV28 and TRBJ2-7; D tentatively reads TRBD1 or TRBD2 (5 bases each). The CDR3 is made up of 13 amino acids. Trimming took 5 bases from V and 3 from J, leaving 11 bases between them. The germline gives CDR1 MDHEN, CDR2 SYDVKM. The CDR3 is CASSLRDGYEQYF. In DNA form, the CDR3 reads TGTGCCAGCAGTCTCCGGGACGGCTACGAGCAGTACTTC.

The CDR3 nucleotides read TGTGCCAGCAGCTTGAGTATTGATCGCGGCTACACCTTC. Protein sequence: CASSLSIDRGYTF. This chain uses TRBV5-4 with TRBJ1-2; D is ambiguous. CDR3 length equals 13 residues. V was pared by 1 base and J by 8 bases, with 12 bases between. Germline V gene data show CDR1 as SGHNT and CDR2 as YYREEE (reference sequence).

The chain carries TRBV6-1 and TRBJ1-5, with D perhaps matching TRBD1 (6 bases). CDR3 size: 13 residues. Germline V CDR1 and CDR2: MNHNS, SASEGT. The V and J ends lost 4 bases and 7 bases respectively, with 11 bases between them. The CDR3 DNA follows: TGTGCCAGCAGTGTCCGGGGGCACCAGCCCCAGCATTTT. Its translation is CASSVRGHQPQHF.

V usage is TRBV10-3 and J usage is TRBJ2-1, with D perhaps matching TRBD1 or TRBD2 (7 bases each). V was pared by 4 bases and J by 4 bases, with 14 bases between. CDR3 length: 15 residues. Germline CDR1 ENHRY, CDR2 SYGVKD. The CDR3 spells CAISAQGGGYNEQFF. The CDR3 nucleotides are TGTGCCATCAGTGCCCAGGGGGGGGGATACAATGAGCAGTTCTTC.

This clone was counted once. The gene calls are TRBV18 and TRBJ1-1; D perhaps matches TRBD1 (5 bases). Germline V lookup: CDR1 KGHSH, CDR2 LQKENI. CDR3 length equals 14 residues. Trimming shortened V by 3 bases and J by 2 bases, and 10 bases separated the two germline ends. The CDR3 here is CASSPPGDNTEAFF. For the CDR3, the DNA is TGTGCCAGCTCACCCCCGGGGGATAACACTGAAGCTTTCTTT.

As for this clone: The sample holds other DNA sequences that translate to the same CDR3. The chain combines TRBV19 with TRBJ1-4; no firm D call. With 6 bases removed from V and 8 bases from J, the gap between germline ends came to 10 bases. The CDR3 has 12 amino acids. In germline, CDR1 is LNHDA, CDR2 SQIVND (reference sequence). As DNA, the CDR3 is TGTGCCAGTAGAGAGCACCTCGAAAAACTGTTTTTT. Protein: CASREHLEKLFF. The full variable domain, rest sourced from reference TRBV19 and TRBJ1-4, is DGGITQSPKYLFRKEGQNVTLSCEQNLNHDAMYWYRQDPGQGLRLIYYSQIVNDFQKGDIAEGYSVSREKKESFPLTVTSAQKNPTAFYLCASREHLEKLFFGSGTQLSVL.

The rearrangement uses TRBV19 and TRBJ1-3; a weak D match, TRBD1 (6 bases). Germline V gene data show CDR1 as LNHDA and CDR2 as SQIVND (reference sequence). This CDR3 contains 14 residues. V was clipped by 8 bases and J by 0 bases, with 11 bases between them. This CDR3 is CASGDRSSGNTIYF. CDR3 in DNA: TGTGCCAGTGGAGACAGGAGCTCTGGAAACACCATATATTTT. Complete variable domain (other parts from reference TRBV19 and TRBJ1-3): DGGITQSPKYLFRKEGQNVTLSCEQNLNHDAMYWYRQDPGQGLRLIYYSQIVNDFQKGDIAEGYSVSREKKESFPLTVTSAQKNPTAFYLCASGDRSSGNTIYFGEGSWLTVV.

This chain links TRBV5-5 with TRBJ2-5; perhaps TRBD1 as D (5 bases). Trimming took off 4 bases at V and 0 bases at J, with 13 bases between the two ends. The CDR3 has 15 amino acids. Germline values: CDR1 SGHKS, CDR2 YYEKEE (reference sequence). CDR3 DNA: TGTGCCAGCAGCAAGGACATAAGGTACCAAGAGACCCAGTACTTC. Translation gives CASSKDIRYQETQYF.

The chain links TRBV18 to TRBJ2-1, with D unresolved. This CDR3 has 14 amino acids. V was shortened by 3 bases and J by 6 bases, with 12 bases between the two germline ends. The germline V gene encodes CDR1 KGHSH and CDR2 LQKENI. The CDR3 is CASSPGRLGNEQFF. Written as DNA, the CDR3 is TGTGCCAGCTCACCGGGCAGGCTGGGCAATGAGCAGTTCTTC.

The genes are TRBV14 and TRBJ1-3; unclear D gene. The CDR3 totals 14 residues. V dropped 8 bases and J dropped 0 bases, with 11 bases sitting between them. CDR1 is SGHDN and CDR2 is FVKESK in the germline V gene. The CDR3 nucleotides read TGTGCCAGCTCCACTCAGTTCTCTGGAAACACCATATATTTT. Amino acids: CASSTQFSGNTIYF.

V gene TRBV9 combines with J gene TRBJ2-7, with 7 bases that match TRBD2. This CDR3 comprises 15 residues. V lost 2 bases, J lost 2 bases, and 7 bases stayed unmatched. Germline lookup yields CDR1 SGDLS and CDR2 YYNGEE. This CDR3 is CASSVGLGAPYEQYF. The CDR3, as DNA: TGTGCCAGCAGCGTCGGACTAGGTGCCCCCTACGAGCAGTACTTC.

CDR3 region: CASSTGGTGGNTEAFF. In DNA, the CDR3 is TGTGCCAGTAGTACCGGGGGGACAGGAGGGAACACTGAAGCTTTCTTT. The V call is TRBV19, the J call TRBJ1-1, with 8 bases matching TRBD1. V gave up 4 bases and J gave up 1 base; unmatched junction bases: 8. CDR3 length: 16 residues. The V gene's germline CDR1 is LNHDA and CDR2 SQIVND (reference sequence).

The chain couples TRBV9 to TRBJ1-2; maybe TRBD1 (5 bases). This CDR3 has 15 amino acids. Germline values: CDR1 SGDLS, CDR2 YYNGEE. V was clipped by 4 bases and J by 0 bases, with 13 bases between them. The DNA of the CDR3 is TGTGCCAGCAGCACAGGAGGGACTTCTAACTATGGCTACACCTTC. It yields the protein CASSTGGTSNYGYTF.

The genes are TRBV29-1 and TRBJ2-1, with D possibly being TRBD2 (5 bases). Deletions cut 4 bases from V and 7 bases from J, with 5 bases between. CDR1 and CDR2 from the germline V gene are SQVTM and ANQGSEA. The CDR3 runs 10 residues. CDR3 sequence reads: CSVGRNEQFF. CDR3 nucleotides: TGCAGCGTTGGGAGGAATGAGCAGTTCTTC.

This clone was observed a few times. The J gene is TRBJ2-2, the V gene TRBV2, with no clear D. The CDR3 length is 13 residues. Germline V lookup: CDR1 SNHLY, CDR2 FYNNEI. Trimming shortened V by 5 bases and J by 6 bases, and 10 bases separated the two germline ends. CDR3 in amino acids: CASSRLLPGELFF. DNA for the CDR3: TGTGCCAGCAGTCGACTCCTTCCCGGGGAGCTGTTTTTT.

This chain connects TRBV5-6 to TRBJ2-7; TRBD1 matches at 10 bases. Looked up from germline, CDR1 is SGHDT and CDR2 is YYEEEE. Germline trimming cut 2 bases from V and 5 bases from J; bases unmatched to any gene: 7. This CDR3 comprises 15 residues. CDR3 protein: CASSFPGQGQDEQYF. The CDR3 region has the DNA TGTGCCAGCAGCTTCCCGGGACAGGGGCAGGACGAGCAGTACTTC.

V is TRBV5-5 and J is TRBJ2-7; 7 nucleotides match TRBD2. From germline, CDR1 is SGHKS and CDR2 YYEKEE (reference sequence). The CDR3 sequence is 15 residues long. The V segment lost 0 bases and the J segment 0 bases; nucleotides outside the gene matches: 3. The CDR3: CASSLAGTNSYEQYF. In DNA, the CDR3 is TGTGCCAGCAGCTTGGCTGGGACTAACTCCTACGAGCAGTACTTC.

The chain has TRBV19 and TRBJ1-2, with 7 bases matching TRBD1. The ends lost 0 bases at V and 8 bases at J; junction bases unmatched: 9. This CDR3 is built from 15 residues. Germline loops: CDR1 LNHDA, CDR2 SQIVND (reference sequence). The CDR3 DNA follows: TGTGCCAGTAGTATAGACGGGGGACAGTGGAGAGGCTACACCTTC. It is translated as CASSIDGGQWRGYTF.

The rearrangement joins TRBV19 to TRBJ2-3, with a weak D call TRBD2 (5 bases). The germline V gene has CDR1 LNHDA and CDR2 SQIVND (reference sequence). CDR3 size: 16 residues. V was shortened by 7 bases and J by 1 base, with 18 bases between the two germline ends. CDR3 region: CASTPSLVIGTDTQYF. Written as DNA, the CDR3 is TGTGCCAGTACCCCCTCACTAGTGATCGGCACAGATACGCAGTATTTT.

This clone has a count of ten or more. The chain recombines TRBV4-3 with TRBJ1-2, with D maybe TRBD1 (6 bases). With 6 bases removed from V and 0 bases from J, the gap between germline ends came to 17 bases. CDR1 and CDR2 from the germline V gene are LGHNA and YSLEER. The CDR3 consists of 16 residues. Here the CDR3 reads CASRTGHREANYGYTF. The CDR3 region has the DNA TGCGCCAGCAGGACAGGACACAGGGAGGCTAACTATGGCTACACCTTC.

V usage is TRBV19 and J usage is TRBJ2-1; TRBD2 matches 11 bases. The ends lost 8 bases at V and 0 bases at J; junction bases unmatched: 6. Germline V gene sequence: CDR1 LNHDA, CDR2 SQIVND (reference sequence). This CDR3 spans 16 amino acids. In DNA, the CDR3 is TGTGCCAGTTCCGGGACTAGCGGATTCTCCTACAATGAGCAGTTCTTC. Amino acids: CASSGTSGFSYNEQFF.

V is TRBV5-1 and J is TRBJ2-1; TRBD2 agrees at 12 bases. This CDR3 is 17 amino acids long. V dropped 3 bases and J dropped 0; count of bases not matched to a gene: 4. CDR1 and CDR2 (germline): SGHRS, YFSETQ. The DNA of the CDR3 is TGCGCCAGCAGCTCCTCGACTAGCGGGAGCTCCTACAATGAGCAGTTCTTC. Protein sequence: CASSSSTSGSSYNEQFF.

The chain links TRBV5-4 to TRBJ2-3, with 9 bases lining up with TRBD2. CDR1 and CDR2 from the germline V gene are SGHNT and YYREEE (reference sequence). The CDR3 loop spans 17 amino acids. Trimming at V came to 0 bases and at J to 2 bases, leaving 7 bases not matched to a gene. CDR3 in amino acids: CASSLEWRGGHTDTQYF. The CDR3 DNA reads TGTGCCAGCAGCTTGGAATGGCGGGGGGGCCACACAGATACGCAGTATTTT.

The chain joins TRBV7-9 to TRBJ1-6, with D possibly being TRBD1 (6 bases). The germline V and J ends were trimmed by 2 bases and 10 bases, with 9 bases remaining between them. The CDR3 has 13 amino acids. CDR1 is SEHNR and CDR2 is FQNEAQ in the germline V gene (reference sequence). This CDR3 reads CASSLSQGSPLHF. CDR3 DNA: TGTGCCAGCAGCTTAAGCCAGGGGTCACCCCTCCACTTT.

CDR3 amino acids: CASTPGTGGLHEQFF. Written as DNA, the CDR3 is TGTGCCAGCACGCCCGGGACAGGGGGCTTGCATGAGCAGTTCTTC. V usage is TRBV28 and J usage is TRBJ2-1, with 12 positions matching TRBD1. The CDR3 is 15 amino acids. V was clipped by 7 bases and J by 8 bases; unmatched bases: 9. CDR1 is MDHEN and CDR2 is SYDVKM in the germline V gene.

This clone was seen a handful of times. The genes are TRBV2 and TRBJ1-2; 7 nucleotides agree with TRBD1. V dropped 8 bases and J dropped 4; count of bases not matched to a gene: 10. Germline V CDR1 and CDR2: SNHLY, FYNNEI. This CDR3 is built from 14 residues. CDR3 in amino acids: CASAGGKGAYGYTF. CDR3 nucleotides: TGTGCCAGCGCAGGGGGGAAGGGGGCCTATGGCTACACCTTC. Full variable domain (missing parts from reference TRBV2 and TRBJ1-2): EPEVTQTPSHQVTQMGQEVILRCVPISNHLYFYWYRQILGQKVEFLVSFYNNEISEKSEIFDDQFSVERPDGSNFTLKIRSTKLEDSAMYFCASAGGKGAYGYTFGSGTRLTVV.